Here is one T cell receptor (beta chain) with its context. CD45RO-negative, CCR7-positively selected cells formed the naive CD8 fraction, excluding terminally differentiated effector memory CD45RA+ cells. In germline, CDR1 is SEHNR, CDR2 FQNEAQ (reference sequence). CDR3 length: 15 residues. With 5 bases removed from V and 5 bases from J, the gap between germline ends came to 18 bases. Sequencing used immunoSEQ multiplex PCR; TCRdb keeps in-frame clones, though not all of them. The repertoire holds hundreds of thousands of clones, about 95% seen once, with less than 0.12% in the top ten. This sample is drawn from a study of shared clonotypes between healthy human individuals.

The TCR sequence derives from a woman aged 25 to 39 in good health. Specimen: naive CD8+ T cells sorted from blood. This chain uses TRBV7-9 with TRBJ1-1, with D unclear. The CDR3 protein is CASSPGRELETEAFF. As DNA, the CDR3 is TGTGCCAGCAGCCCTGGGCGGGAACTTGAGACTGAAGCTTTCTTT.